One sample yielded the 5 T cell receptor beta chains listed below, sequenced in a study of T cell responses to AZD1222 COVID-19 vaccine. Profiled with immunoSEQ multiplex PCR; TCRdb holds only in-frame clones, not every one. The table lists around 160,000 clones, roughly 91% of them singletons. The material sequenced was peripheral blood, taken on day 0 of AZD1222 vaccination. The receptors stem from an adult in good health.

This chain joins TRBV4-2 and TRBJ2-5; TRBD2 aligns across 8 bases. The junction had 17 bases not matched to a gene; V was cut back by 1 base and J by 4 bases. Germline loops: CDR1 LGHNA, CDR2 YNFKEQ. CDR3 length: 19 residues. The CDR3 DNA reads TGTGCCAGCAGCCAAGGAATCTCTCGAAGCGGGGGCCCGGGAGAGACCCAGTACTTC. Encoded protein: CASSQGISRSGGPGETQYF.

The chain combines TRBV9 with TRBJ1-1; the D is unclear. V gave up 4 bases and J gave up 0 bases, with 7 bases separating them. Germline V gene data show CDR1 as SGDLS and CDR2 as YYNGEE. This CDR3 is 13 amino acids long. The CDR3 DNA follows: TGTGCCAGCAGCCCAGGAGTGAACACTGAAGCTTTCTTT. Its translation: CASSPGVNTEAFF.

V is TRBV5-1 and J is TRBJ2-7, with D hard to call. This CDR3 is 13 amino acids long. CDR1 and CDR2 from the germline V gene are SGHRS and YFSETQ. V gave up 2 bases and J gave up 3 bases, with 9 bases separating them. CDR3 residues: CASSLRTDYEQYF. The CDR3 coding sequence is TGCGCCAGCAGCTTAAGGACGGACTACGAGCAGTACTTC.

The CDR3 region has the DNA TGTGCCAGCAGCTCGGGACAGGGAGGCTACTATGGCTACACCTTC. Amino acid sequence: CASSSGQGGYYGYTF. This sequence joins TRBV5-4 and TRBJ1-2, with 9 positions matching TRBD1. J lost 3 bases, V lost 3 bases, and 6 bases had no gene match. The length of the CDR3 is 15 residues. The germline CDR1 and CDR2 sequences are SGHNT and YYREEE (reference sequence).

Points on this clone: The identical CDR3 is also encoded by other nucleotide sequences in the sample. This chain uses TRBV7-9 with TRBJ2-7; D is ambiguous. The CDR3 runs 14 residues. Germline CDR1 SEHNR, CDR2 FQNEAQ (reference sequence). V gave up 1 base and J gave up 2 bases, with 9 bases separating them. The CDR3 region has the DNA TGTGCCAGCAGCTTAGTAACCGGACCCTACGAGCAGTACTTC. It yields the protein CASSLVTGPYEQYF.